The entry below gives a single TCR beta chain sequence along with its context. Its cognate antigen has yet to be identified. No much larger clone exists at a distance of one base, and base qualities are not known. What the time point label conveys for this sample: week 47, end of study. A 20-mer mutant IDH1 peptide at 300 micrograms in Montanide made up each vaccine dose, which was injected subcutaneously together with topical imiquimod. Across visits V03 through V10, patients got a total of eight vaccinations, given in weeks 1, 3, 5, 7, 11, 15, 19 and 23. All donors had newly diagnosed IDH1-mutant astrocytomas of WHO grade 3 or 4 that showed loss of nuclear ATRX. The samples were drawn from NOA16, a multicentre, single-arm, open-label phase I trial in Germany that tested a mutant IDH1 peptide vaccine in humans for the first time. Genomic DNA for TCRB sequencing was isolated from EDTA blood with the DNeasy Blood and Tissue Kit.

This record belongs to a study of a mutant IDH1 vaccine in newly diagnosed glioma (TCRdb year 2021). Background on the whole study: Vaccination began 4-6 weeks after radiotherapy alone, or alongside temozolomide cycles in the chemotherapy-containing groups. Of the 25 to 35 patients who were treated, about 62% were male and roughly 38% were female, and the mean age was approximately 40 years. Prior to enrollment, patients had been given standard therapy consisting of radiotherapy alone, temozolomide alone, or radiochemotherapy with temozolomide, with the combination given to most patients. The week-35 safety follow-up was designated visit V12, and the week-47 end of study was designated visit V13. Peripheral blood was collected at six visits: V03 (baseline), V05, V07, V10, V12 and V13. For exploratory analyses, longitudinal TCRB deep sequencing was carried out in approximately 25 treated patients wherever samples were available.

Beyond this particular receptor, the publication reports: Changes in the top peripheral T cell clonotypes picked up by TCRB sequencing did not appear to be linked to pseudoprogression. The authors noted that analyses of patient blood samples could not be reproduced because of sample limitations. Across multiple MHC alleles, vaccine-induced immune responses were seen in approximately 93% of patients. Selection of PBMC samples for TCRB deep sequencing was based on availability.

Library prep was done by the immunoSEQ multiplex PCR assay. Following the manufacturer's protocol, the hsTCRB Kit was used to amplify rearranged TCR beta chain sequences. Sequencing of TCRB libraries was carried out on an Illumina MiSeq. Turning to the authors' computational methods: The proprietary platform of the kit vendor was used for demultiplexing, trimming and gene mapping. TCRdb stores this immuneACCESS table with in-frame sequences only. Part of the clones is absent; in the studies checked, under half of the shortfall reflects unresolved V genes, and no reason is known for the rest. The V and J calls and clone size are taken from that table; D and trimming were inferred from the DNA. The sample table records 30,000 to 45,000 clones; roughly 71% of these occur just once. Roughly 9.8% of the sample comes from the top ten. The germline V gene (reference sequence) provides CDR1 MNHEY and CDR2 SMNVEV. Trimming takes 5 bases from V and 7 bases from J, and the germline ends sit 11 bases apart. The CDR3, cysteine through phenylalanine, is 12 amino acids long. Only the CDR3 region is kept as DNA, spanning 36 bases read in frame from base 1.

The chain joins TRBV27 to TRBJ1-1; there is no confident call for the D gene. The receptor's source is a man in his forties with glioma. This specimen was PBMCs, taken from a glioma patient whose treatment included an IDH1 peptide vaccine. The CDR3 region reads CASSRAGNEAFF. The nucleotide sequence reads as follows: TGTGCCAGCAGTCGGGCCGGGAATGAAGCTTTCTTT.